The text below deals with one TCR beta chain. Its antigen is not yet known. Base qualities were left out, and no much larger clone turns up one base away. To prepare the library, PCR was applied. Instrument on record: Illumina HiSeq 2500. Unique molecular identifiers were incorporated into TCR beta cDNA libraries to reduce PCR and sequencing biases. Roughly 500,000 cDNA molecules were obtained per 1 to 10 million input T cells, so each molecule approximated one T cell. Patient libraries were prepared and sequenced with the same protocol used for the earlier healthy control dataset. Samples belonging to the same batch were prepared together, multiplexed and sequenced on a shared HiSeq lane. On the study's bioinformatics: Raw barcoded reads were processed with MIGEC, and single-read molecular identifier groups were discarded before consensus assembly and CDR3 extraction. Clonotype tables were post-analysed with VDJtools, and diversity was normalized by down-sampling all datasets to the smallest sample size. Repertoire overlap clustering matched CDR3 amino acid but not nucleotide sequences to correct batch-related cross-sample contamination. TCRdb reran the public reads through fastp at Q25 and MiXCR, keeping productive beta chains. Under each unique CDR3 protein, matching rows form one entry showing the most common genes and DNA. It is TCRdb's table, rather than the study itself, that gives the V and J calls and clone size. This sample lists approximately 250,000 distinct CDR3 sequences; 36% were detected once. The top ten constitute approximately 4.6% of the sample.

The data stem from a study of post-analysis software for immune sequencing data (dated by TCRdb to the mid-2010s). The study in broad terms: Recorded disease courses included relapsing-remitting, secondary progressive and progressive-relapsing multiple sclerosis, with some patients lacking subtype annotation. A subset of samples was prepared in parallel using single-end sample barcoding, then pooled and co-amplified after Illumina adapter ligation. The multiple sclerosis patient repertoires were compared with 11 previously published healthy control repertoires from donors aged roughly 6 to 25 years.

TCR beta repertoires were profiled from peripheral blood of under 15 young patients with multiple sclerosis to demonstrate the VDJtools post-analysis software. The multiple sclerosis patients were children and adolescents between roughly 6 and 17 years of age. In the germline V gene, CDR1 corresponds to SGHRS and CDR2 to YFSETQ. Taken from cysteine to phenylalanine, the CDR3 has 14 residues. Only the CDR3 portion is preserved as DNA: 42 bases, with reading frame beginning at the first base. At the junction V is shortened by 4 bases and J by 6 bases; bases outside the gene matches: 10. Study-level results and caveats: The multiple sclerosis patient group was slightly younger than the control group. Direct clustering with F measure showed strong co-clustering of samples prepared in the same batch, prompting a batch-effect correction. Patients showed significantly higher frequencies than controls for roughly five TRBV segments, among them TRBV5-6, TRBV5-1 and TRBV20-1. Compared with controls, multiple sclerosis patients had significantly lower normalized Chao1 diversity, a finding suggesting substantial peripheral T-cell clonal expansion.

The sequence was obtained from a girl between 10 and 17 years old with multiple sclerosis. The chain joins TRBV5-1 to TRBJ2-7; 7 bases in the junction line up with TRBD1. The sequenced sample was blood. The CDR3 has the sequence CASSTTGTVAEQYF. The DNA sequence reads TGCGCCAGCAGCACCACCGGGACAGTCGCCGAGCAGTACTTC. The full variable domain, completed from the reference TRBV5-1 and TRBJ2-7 proteins outside the CDR3, reads KAGVTQTPRYLIKTRGQQVTLSCSPISGHRSVSWYQQTPGQGLQFLFEYFSETQRNKGNFPGRFSGRQFSNSRSEMNVSTLELGDSALYLCASSTTGTVAEQYFGPGTRLTVT.